Listed below are T cell receptor beta chains from one sample, sequenced in a study of blood T cell repertoires in COVID-19. Here immunoSEQ multiplex PCR was the method, and the copy in TCRdb shows in-frame clones only, minus some. This table has approximately 170,000 clones, about 81% appearing once. Sequencing was done on a sample of PBMCs or T cells enriched from blood (not recorded which). These receptor sequences come from a woman between 25 and 40 years old who had recovered from COVID-19. The CDR3 runs from the conserved cysteine through the conserved F or W. Fields, in order: V gene, D gene, clone size, J gene, CDR3 protein, CDR3 DNA. D genes are given only for firm matches. The size entry is marked missing in some rows and otherwise reads once, few, many or a size class.

>TRBV19|TRBD2|.|TRBJ2-1
CASTLRPGTRDSNEQFF
TGTGCCAGTACCCTCCGACCCGGGACTAGGGATAGCAATGAGCAGTTCTTC
>TRBV5-4|.|once|TRBJ2-5
CASSTAGTAETQYF
TGTGCCAGCAGCACGGCGGGGACGGCGGAGACCCAGTACTTC
>TRBV15|TRBD2|few|TRBJ2-2
CATRPLTSDTGELFF
TGTGCCACCAGGCCGTTGACTAGCGACACCGGGGAGCTGTTTTTT
>TRBV27|.|.|TRBJ1-5
CASSGLISNQPQHF
TGTGCCAGCAGCGGACTGATAAGCAATCAGCCCCAGCATTTT
>TRBV2|.|.|TRBJ1-5
CASTAGLNNQPQHF
TGTGCCAGCACCGCAGGGTTAAACAATCAGCCCCAGCATTTT
>TRBV9|.|few|TRBJ2-7
CASSPRAGTPYEQYF
TGTGCCAGCAGCCCCCGCGCGGGTACCCCCTACGAGCAGTACTTC
>TRBV3-1/TRBV3-2|TRBD2|.|TRBJ2-2
CASSPVAGGLNTGELFF
TGTGCCAGCAGCCCTGTAGCGGGAGGGCTTAACACCGGGGAGCTGTTTTTT
>TRBV3-1/TRBV3-2|.|.|TRBJ1-2
CASSPRESYGYTF
TGTGCCAGCAGCCCCCGGGAAAGCTATGGCTACACCTTC
>TRBV19|.|.|TRBJ1-5
CASSVGHSNGQPQHF
TGTGCCAGTAGTGTAGGACATTCTAACGGACAGCCCCAGCATTTT
>TRBV18|TRBD1|.|TRBJ2-1
CASSPLISDRADRFF
TGTGCCAGCTCACCACTTATCTCGGACAGGGCCGACCGGTTCTTC
>TRBV5-4|.|.|TRBJ2-7
CASSLGDNYEQYF
TGTGCCAGCAGCTTGGGGGACAACTACGAGCAGTACTTC
>TRBV28|TRBD2|.|TRBJ2-1
CASRLRPLGLAGDEQFF
TGTGCCAGCAGACTACGCCCCTTGGGACTAGCGGGAGATGAGCAGTTCTTC
>TRBV2|.|few|TRBJ2-2
CASRLRTDQTGELFF
TGTGCCAGCAGATTACGGACAGATCAGACCGGGGAGCTGTTTTTT
>TRBV5-1|.|.|TRBJ1-6
CASSLVQGRKDSPLHF
TGCGCCAGCAGCTTGGTACAGGGCCGTAAGGATTCACCCCTCCACTTT
>TRBV5-1|TRBD1|.|TRBJ2-1
CASNPGTGGIGSYNEQFF
TGCGCCAGCAACCCCGGGACAGGGGGTATAGGTAGTTACAATGAGCAGTTCTTC
>TRBV9|TRBD1|.|TRBJ1-1
CASSARTGTTEAFF
TGTGCCAGCAGCGCTCGGACAGGGACCACTGAAGCTTTCTTT
>TRBV9|.|.|TRBJ1-4
CASSVAPNRFEKLFF
TGTGCCAGCAGCGTAGCTCCCAACAGGTTTGAAAAACTGTTTTTT
>TRBV9|.|.|TRBJ1-2
CASSPRSREAGNTF
TGTGCCAGCAGCCCCCGATCCCGGGAGGCGGGGAATACCTTC
>TRBV5-4|.|.|TRBJ2-1
CASSPELSSYNEQFF
TGTGCCAGCAGCCCGGAGCTTAGCTCCTACAATGAGCAGTTCTTC
>TRBV28|.|.|TRBJ1-5
CASSRRQTNQPQHF
TGTGCCAGCAGTCGCCGACAGACCAATCAGCCCCAGCATTTT
>TRBV6-4|.|.|TRBJ2-1
CASSAYTYNEQFF
TGTGCCAGCAGTGCTTATACCTACAATGAGCAGTTCTTC
>TRBV7-2|.|.|TRBJ2-7
CASSLEGRLPSYEQYF
TGTGCCAGCAGCTTAGAAGGCAGGCTCCCCTCCTACGAGCAGTACTTC
>TRBV6-5|TRBD1|.|TRBJ1-1
CASSYYRDRATEAFF
TGTGCCAGCAGTTACTACCGGGACAGGGCCACTGAAGCTTTCTTT
>TRBV15|TRBD1|.|TRBJ1-2
CATSSRDRAFDGYTF
TGTGCCACCAGCAGCCGGGACAGGGCTTTCGATGGCTACACCTTC
>TRBV4-1|TRBD2|.|TRBJ2-7
CASSQDLGRASGTYEQYF
TGCGCCAGCAGCCAAGATCTAGGTCGCGCTAGCGGGACTTACGAGCAGTACTTC
>TRBV27|TRBD1|.|TRBJ2-7
CASSSRDRGRVGSYEQYF
TGTGCCAGCAGTTCCCGGGACAGGGGGCGCGTCGGGTCCTACGAGCAGTACTTC
>TRBV7-3|TRBD2|.|TRBJ2-5
CASSLSAGAGETQYF
TGTGCCAGCAGCTTATCCGCGGGAGCTGGGGAGACCCAGTACTTC
>TRBV10-3|.|.|TRBJ1-2
CAISDDYGYTF
TGTGCCATCAGTGACGACTATGGCTACACCTTC
>TRBV19|.|.|TRBJ1-2
CASSIRGHAGYTF
TGTGCCAGTAGTATAAGGGGACACGCTGGCTACACCTTC
>TRBV7-9|.|.|TRBJ2-3
CASSVPGEGTDTQYF
TGTGCCAGCAGCGTCCCGGGGGAAGGGACAGATACGCAGTATTTT
>TRBV6-1|.|.|TRBJ2-2
CASSEARGYTGELFF
TGTGCCAGCAGTGAAGCGCGGGGATACACCGGGGAGCTGTTTTTT
>TRBV3-1/TRBV3-2|TRBD1|.|TRBJ1-5
CASSQTPGGFQPQHF
TGTGCCAGCAGCCAAACTCCAGGGGGCTTTCAGCCCCAGCATTTT
>TRBV10-3|.|.|TRBJ2-3
CAISPQTTLATDTQYF
TGTGCCATCAGTCCCCAGACTACTCTAGCTACAGATACGCAGTATTTT
>TRBV29-1|.|few|TRBJ2-3
CSVDIGTDTQYF
TGCAGCGTTGATATCGGCACAGATACGCAGTATTTT
>TRBV5-1|.|.|TRBJ2-5
CASSLGQTSPQYF
TGCGCCAGCAGCTTAGGTCAGACTTCCCCCCAGTACTTC
>TRBV9|.|.|TRBJ1-2
CASSPSLPSTGQGYTF
TGTGCCAGCAGCCCTTCCCTTCCCTCGACAGGTCAGGGCTACACCTTC
>TRBV28|.|.|TRBJ1-5
CASSPTLQGSNQPQHF
TGTGCCAGCAGTCCTACCCTCCAGGGAAGCAATCAGCCCCAGCATTTT
>TRBV28|.|.|TRBJ2-7
CASSLSTDWKGEQYF
TGTGCCAGCAGTTTATCTACAGATTGGAAAGGCGAGCAGTACTTC
>TRBV28|.|few|TRBJ2-3
CASEKGTYQYF
TGTGCCAGCGAGAAAGGGACTTACCAGTATTTT
>TRBV28|.|.|TRBJ1-6
CASSQASSSYNSPLHF
TGTGCCAGCAGTCAGGCCAGTAGCTCCTATAATTCACCCCTCCACTTT
>TRBV7-8|.|few|TRBJ1-1
CASSIARVRSLNTEAFF
TGTGCCAGCAGCATAGCCAGGGTACGAAGTCTGAACACTGAAGCTTTCTTT
>TRBV18|TRBD1|.|TRBJ1-2
CASSTDRGVHGYTF
TGTGCCAGCTCAACTGACAGGGGCGTCCATGGCTACACCTTC
>TRBV28|.|.|TRBJ1-2
CASRSQGNYGYTF
TGTGCCAGCAGATCCCAGGGTAACTATGGCTACACCTTC
>TRBV16|.|.|TRBJ2-7
CASSPDRMPYEQYF
TGTGCCAGCAGCCCCGACAGGATGCCCTACGAGCAGTACTTC
>TRBV7-2|.|.|TRBJ1-1
CASSLMTANTEAFF
TGTGCCAGCAGCTTAATGACAGCGAACACTGAAGCTTTCTTT
>TRBV6-2/TRBV6-3|.|.|TRBJ1-5
CASSWNQGSNQPQHF
TGTGCCAGCAGTTGGAACCAGGGGAGCAATCAGCCCCAGCATTTT
>TRBV28|TRBD2|once|TRBJ2-7
CASRNPSGSGEQYF
TGTGCCAGCAGAAATCCTAGCGGGAGTGGGGAGCAGTACTTC
>TRBV24-1|.|.|TRBJ2-1
CATSDLYDEQFF
TGTGCCACCAGTGATCTCTATGATGAGCAGTTCTTC
>TRBV3-1/TRBV3-2|.|.|TRBJ1-2
CASSPASGDYGYTF
TGTGCCAGCAGCCCAGCTTCGGGGGACTATGGCTACACCTTC